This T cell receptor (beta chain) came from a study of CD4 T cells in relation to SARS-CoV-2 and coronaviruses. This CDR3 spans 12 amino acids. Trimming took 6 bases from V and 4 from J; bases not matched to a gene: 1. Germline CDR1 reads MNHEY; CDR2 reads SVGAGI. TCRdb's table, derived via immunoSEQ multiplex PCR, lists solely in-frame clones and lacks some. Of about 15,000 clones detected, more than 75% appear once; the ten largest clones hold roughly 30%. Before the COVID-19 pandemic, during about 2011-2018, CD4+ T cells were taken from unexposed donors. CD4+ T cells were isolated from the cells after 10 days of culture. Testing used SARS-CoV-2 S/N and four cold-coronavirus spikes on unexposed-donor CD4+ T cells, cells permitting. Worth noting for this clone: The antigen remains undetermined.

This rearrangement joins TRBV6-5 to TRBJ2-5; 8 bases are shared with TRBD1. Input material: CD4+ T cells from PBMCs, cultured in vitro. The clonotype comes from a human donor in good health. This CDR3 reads CASRQGGETQYF. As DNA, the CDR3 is TGTGCCAGCAGACAGGGGGGAGAGACCCAGTACTTC.